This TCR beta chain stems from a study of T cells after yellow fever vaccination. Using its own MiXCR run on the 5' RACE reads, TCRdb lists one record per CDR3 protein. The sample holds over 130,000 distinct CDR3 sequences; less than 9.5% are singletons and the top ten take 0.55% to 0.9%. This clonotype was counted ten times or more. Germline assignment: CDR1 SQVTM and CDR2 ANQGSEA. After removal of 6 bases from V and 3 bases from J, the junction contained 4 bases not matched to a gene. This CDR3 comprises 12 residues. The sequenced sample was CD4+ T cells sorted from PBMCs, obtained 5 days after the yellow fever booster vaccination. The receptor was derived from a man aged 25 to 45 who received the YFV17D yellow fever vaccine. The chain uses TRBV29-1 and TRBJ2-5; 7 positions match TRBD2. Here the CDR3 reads CSVSSGEETQYF. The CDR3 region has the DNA TGCAGCGTCTCTAGCGGCGAAGAGACCCAGTACTTC.